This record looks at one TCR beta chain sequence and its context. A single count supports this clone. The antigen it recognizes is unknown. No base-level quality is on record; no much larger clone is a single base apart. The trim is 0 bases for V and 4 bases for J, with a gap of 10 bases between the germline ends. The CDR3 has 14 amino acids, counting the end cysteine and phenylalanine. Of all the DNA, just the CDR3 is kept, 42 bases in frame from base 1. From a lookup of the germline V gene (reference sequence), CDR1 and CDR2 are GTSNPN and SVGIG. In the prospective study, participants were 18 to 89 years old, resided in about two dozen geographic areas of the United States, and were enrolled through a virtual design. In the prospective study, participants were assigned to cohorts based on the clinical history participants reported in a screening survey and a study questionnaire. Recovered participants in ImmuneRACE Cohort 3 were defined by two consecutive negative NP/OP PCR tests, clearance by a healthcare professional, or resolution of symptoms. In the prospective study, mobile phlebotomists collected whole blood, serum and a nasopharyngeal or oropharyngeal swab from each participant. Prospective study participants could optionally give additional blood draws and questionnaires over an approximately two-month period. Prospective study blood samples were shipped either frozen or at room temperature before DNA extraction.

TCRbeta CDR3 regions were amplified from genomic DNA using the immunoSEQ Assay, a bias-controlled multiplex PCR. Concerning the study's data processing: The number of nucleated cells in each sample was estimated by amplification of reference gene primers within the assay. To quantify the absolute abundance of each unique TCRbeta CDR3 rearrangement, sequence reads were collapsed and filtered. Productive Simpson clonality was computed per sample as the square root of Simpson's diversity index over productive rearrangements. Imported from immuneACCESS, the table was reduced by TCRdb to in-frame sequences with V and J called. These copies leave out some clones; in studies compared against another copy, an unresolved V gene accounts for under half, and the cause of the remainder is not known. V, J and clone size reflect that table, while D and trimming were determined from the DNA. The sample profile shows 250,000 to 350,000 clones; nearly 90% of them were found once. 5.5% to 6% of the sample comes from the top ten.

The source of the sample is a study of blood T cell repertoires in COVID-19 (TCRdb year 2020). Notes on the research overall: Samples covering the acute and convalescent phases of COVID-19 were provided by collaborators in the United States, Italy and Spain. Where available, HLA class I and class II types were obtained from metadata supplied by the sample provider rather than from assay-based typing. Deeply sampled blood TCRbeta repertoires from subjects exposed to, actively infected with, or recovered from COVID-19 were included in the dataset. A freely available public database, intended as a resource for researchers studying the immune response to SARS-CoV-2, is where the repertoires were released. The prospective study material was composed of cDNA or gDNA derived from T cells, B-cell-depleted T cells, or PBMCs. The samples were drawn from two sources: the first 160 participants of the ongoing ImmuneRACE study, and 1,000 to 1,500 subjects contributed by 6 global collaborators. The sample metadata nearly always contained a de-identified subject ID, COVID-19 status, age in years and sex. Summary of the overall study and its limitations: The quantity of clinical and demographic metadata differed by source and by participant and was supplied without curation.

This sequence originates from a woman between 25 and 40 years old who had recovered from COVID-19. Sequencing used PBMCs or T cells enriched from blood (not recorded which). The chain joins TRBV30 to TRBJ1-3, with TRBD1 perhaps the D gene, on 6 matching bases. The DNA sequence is TGTGCCTGGAGTGTAGCAGGGGTCGGAAACACCATATATTTT. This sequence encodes CAWSVAGVGNTIYF.